The source of this T cell receptor (beta chain) is a study of cytomegalovirus exposure and HLA in healthy donors (dated by TCRdb to 2016 to 2017). Describing the broader study: An earlier analysis of some 550 of the donors reported approximately 270 Gb of sequence data and 100 million to 130 million unique TCR beta sequences from roughly 200 million T cells. Around 320 gigabases of sequencing data and roughly 90 million unique TCR sequences were included in an early release covering 550 to 800 HLA-typed donors. The genetic ancestry cluster associated with self-reported Caucasian donors included roughly four fifths of the roughly 410 genotyped donors. The aim of the study was to test whether cataloging public T cell receptors could identify signatures of past pathogen exposure. The T cell repertoires of about 700 subjects were profiled by immunosequencing and related to cytomegalovirus serostatus. A separate validation cohort of 90 to 150 different subjects was used in addition to the 666-subject first cohort. To predict cytomegalovirus infection status, the study brought together high-throughput TCR immunosequencing, statistical association of individual TCRs with disease status, and machine learning. In a later analysis, previously published TCR beta repertoires from about 640 donors were re-analyzed and high-resolution HLA genotyping was added so that TCR occurrence patterns could be studied. The later analysis used no new phenotypic data to find candidate immune exposures, relying instead on TCR beta sequences and their occurrence across donors. To decide whether each TCR beta V gene segment behaved as functional or pseudogenic, an earlier analysis of over 500 of the donors relied on high-throughput TCR beta sequencing. Donor age, sex, ethnicity and CMV serostatus were collected together with the repertoire data. In a later genetic analysis, genome-wide SNP genotypes for about 65% of the roughly 670 donors were used, and that subset was treated as a discovery cohort. All discovery cohort repertoires had been generated on a single sequencing platform. Class I and class II HLA loci were covered by the typing at four-digit resolution. The number of typed donors differed by locus: roughly 620-630 for A, B, C, DRB1 and DQB1; approximately 540 for DQA1; about 600 for DPA1; and 400 to 480 for DPB1. Four to six DR-DQ haplotypes were handled as single units for association and clustering, since linkage in the cohort was strong. Among about 360 genotyped donors of the cohort, an average of about 240,000 unique TCR beta nucleotide sequences were sequenced per donor, roughly 20% of them non-productive. Beyond this particular receptor, the publication reports: V-gene and J-gene trimming of TCR beta chains was associated with a missense DCLRE1C variant in a later genetic analysis, and the association was replicated in an independent cohort. While some public TCRs were present in many individuals, most TCR sequences turned up only very rarely across donors. The presence/absence analyses assumed that sequencing depth was roughly uniform across donors, and that assumption may not be true. A total of 164 TCR beta chains were listed by the study as associated with cytomegalovirus. A later analysis found that most CMV-associated TCR beta chains appeared HLA-restricted, with HLA associations seemingly driven largely by CMV exposure. Because counts were too low, more than 15 rarely observed V segments, including chromosome 9 orphons, were excluded from the earlier analysis of 500 to 700 of the donors. A later analysis reported that several top co-occurrence clusters appeared linked to parvovirus B19, influenza, CMV and Epstein-Barr virus. In an earlier analysis of about 600 of the donors, most TCR beta V segments appeared in productive rearrangements about 90% or about 30% of the time, broadly matching IMGT annotations. In a later analysis, the rate of TCR association differed among HLA loci, with DRB1 alleles having the most associated TCRs and HLA-C alleles having the fewest. In a later analysis, some 18,000 TCR beta sequences were associated with specific HLA alleles at a false discovery rate of 0.05. Some IMGT-functional V segments, including TRBV6-2 and TRBV6-3, could not be told apart with the 87-base-pair reads, so those segments were excluded. A later analysis found that HLA-associated TCR beta chains were more clonally expanded and had lower generation probabilities than equally common non-associated chains. In both the original and validation cohorts, the classifier was reported to diagnose cytomegalovirus status with high specificity and sensitivity. For the cohort, immune exposure information was limited to CMV serostatus. According to a later genetic analysis, donors in an Asian-associated ancestry cluster had fewer N-insertions in productive TCRs than the approximately 700-donor mean. Because HLA typing was missing for some donors at each locus, association tests included only the typed subset. The authors suggested that the approach could potentially be generalized to other disease states and immunological phenotypes. This cohort had only TCR beta chains sequenced, and the lack of alpha or paired-chain data limited which features could be detected. A few of the identified cytomegalovirus-associated TCR beta chains were confirmed in vitro to be specific for cytomegalovirus antigens. A further reported finding was that TCR beta sequences accurately predicted the HLA-A and HLA-B alleles for most subjects in the first cohort. The sequencing pipeline was judged likely to have produced a cluster of highly shared sequence variants as a technical artifact. When HLA alleles, especially DR and DQ, strongly co-occurred, TCR associations were difficult to assign to individual alleles. Correlated functional status among segregating V segments might be attributable to linkage disequilibrium, but an unknown experimental factor could not be ruled out.

The cohort consisted of approximately 670 healthy bone marrow donors. At the time of sampling, every cohort member was nominally healthy, though immune exposures that went unrecorded were likely present. The donor was CMV seronegative and belonged to the group of approximately 320 seronegative cohort members. A peripheral blood sample was provided by each donor, and peripheral blood mononuclear cells were used for TCR beta sequencing. Genomic DNA extraction from the blood cell samples was performed with the Qiagen DNeasy Blood Extraction Kit. Libraries came from the immunoSEQ multiplex PCR assay. The multiplex PCR relied on a mix of 60 forward primers for TCR Vbeta segments and 13 reverse primers for TCR Jbeta segments. The CDR3 region of rearranged TCR beta genes was amplified from genomic DNA with a multiplex PCR assay. Amplified TCR beta libraries were sequenced as 87-base-pair reads on the Illumina HiSeq System. On the authors' methods: A later analysis tallied about 77 million unique TCR beta chains across the approximately 670 repertoires, and approximately 12 million of those chains were shared by two or more donors. A nearest-neighbor algorithm error-corrected the raw reads and collapsed the reads into unique sequences, merging closely related sequences to remove PCR and sequencing errors. Alignment of CDR3 sequences to IMGT reference sequences was used to assign V, D and J gene segments. Each retained sequence needed at least a six-nucleotide match to both a V gene segment and a J gene segment. A rearrangement was called productive if the CDR3 had no stop codons and remained in frame with V and J, and every other rearrangement was called non-productive. Following IMGT convention, CDR3 was defined as the stretch from the second conserved V-encoded cysteine up to the conserved J-encoded phenylalanine. The earlier analysis of about 610 of the donors excluded sequences that lacked an unambiguous match to a single V gene segment. An earlier analysis of fewer than 750 of the donors called V segments functional above 56.7% productive rearrangements and segregating when the between-donor standard deviation exceeded 5%. A statistical classification framework was developed to diagnose cytomegalovirus status using the catalog of TCR beta chain sequences. In a later analysis, TCR nucleotide sequences were compared against IMGT/GENE-DB human TR gene sequences so that V and J genes could be assigned. In a later analysis, CDR3 sequences and most-parsimonious VDJ recombination scenarios were assigned using the TCRdist pipeline. In a later analysis, every TCR beta chain was defined by the combination of its CDR3 amino acid sequence and its V-gene family, and reads without a unique V-gene family were dropped. In a later analysis, 450 to 600 highly shared, low-generation-probability nucleotide sequences were removed to address suspected cross-contamination and a sequencing artifact. In a later analysis, a clonal expansion index was calculated for each public chain from normalized within-repertoire ranks of inferred template counts. In a later analysis, generation probabilities were computed with a VDJ recombination model fitted to out-of-frame rearrangements, and the resulting probabilities were checked against IGoR. A later analysis scored TCR-TCR, TCR-HLA and TCR-CMV co-occurrence with hypergeometric tests, applying a repertoire-size bias correction to TCR pairs. False discovery rates were estimated in a later analysis by permuting HLA or CMV assignments 20 times. In a later analysis, co-occurring TCRs were grouped using DBSCAN, and TCRdist sequence similarity was added for clustering within HLA-allele-positive subsets. Repertoires with fewer than 30,000 or more than 120,000 public chains, plus five repertoires with anomalous nucleotide sharing, were excluded from co-occurrence clustering. In its TCRdb copy, this immuneACCESS table keeps in-frame sequences only and misses some clones. Where compared with another copy, unresolved V genes explain less than half of these, and the others have no known cause. The D gene and trimming were derived from the DNA, and the V and J assignments and clone size from that table. In all, the sample holds under 150,000 clones, and about 70% of those were seen once. The ten most abundant clones make up around 4% of the sample.

Turning to this clone: The target of this receptor is not known. Base qualities were left out, and no much larger clone turns up one base away.

From cysteine to phenylalanine, the CDR3 is 15 amino acids long. Only CDR3 DNA is held: 45 bases, read in frame from base 1. The germline V gene (reference sequence) gives CDR1 as GTSNPN and CDR2 as SVGIG. The junction shows trimming of 0 bases on V and 0 bases on J, plus 11 bases between the germline ends. Sequencing was performed on PBMCs. This receptor was taken from a man in his fifties or sixties in good health and CMV-seronegative. The rearranged chain carries TRBV30 and TRBJ1-1; a tentative D match to TRBD1 spans 6 bases. The sequenced DNA is TGTGCCTGGAGTGTAGGGACACTCATGAACACTGAAGCTTTCTTT. Its coded protein is CAWSVGTLMNTEAFF.